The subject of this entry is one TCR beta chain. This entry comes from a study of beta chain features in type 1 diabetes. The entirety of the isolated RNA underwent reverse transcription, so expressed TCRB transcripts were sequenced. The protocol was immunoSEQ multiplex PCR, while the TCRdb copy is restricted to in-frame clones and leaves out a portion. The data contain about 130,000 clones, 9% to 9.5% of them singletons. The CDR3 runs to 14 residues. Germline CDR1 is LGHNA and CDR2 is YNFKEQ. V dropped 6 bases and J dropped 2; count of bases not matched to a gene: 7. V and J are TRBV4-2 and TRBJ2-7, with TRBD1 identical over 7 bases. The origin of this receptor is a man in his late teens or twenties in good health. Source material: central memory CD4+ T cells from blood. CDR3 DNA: TGTGCCAGCAGACAGGGGAATTCGCCCTACGAGCAGTACTTC. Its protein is CASRQGNSPYEQYF.